This T cell receptor beta chain was observed in a study of OX40 agonist ivuxolimab in advanced cancers. Looking at the study overall: Across the patients, intravenous ivuxolimab was delivered every 2 weeks at 0.01 to 10 mg/kg. Participants could have had prior anti-PD-1, anti-PD-L1 or anti-CTLA-4 therapy, and more than 35% had some.

Some clones are missing from TCRdb's copy, which holds only in-frame ones; the method was immunoSEQ multiplex PCR. The table has around 15,000 clones, 75% to 95% seen once; the top ten hold around 30%. The germline V and J ends were trimmed by 1 base and 0 bases, with 15 bases remaining between them. The germline gives CDR1 GTSNPN, CDR2 SVGIG (reference sequence). CDR3 length: 16 amino acids. As for this clone: The antigen remains undetermined.

Findings and limits, study-wide: Antigen specificity of clonally expanded peripheral T cells was not established. Doses of 0.1 to 3.0 mg/kg were accompanied by clonal expansion of CD4+ and CD8+ blood T cells by week 6.

The source is an adult with an advanced solid tumor such as melanoma, head and neck, liver or kidney cancer. Sequenced here: CD4+ or CD8+ T cells sorted from blood, sampled in a trial of the OX40 agonist ivuxolimab. The chain is built from TRBV30 and TRBJ1-1, with D possibly matching TRBD1 (6 bases). The CDR3 is CAWSATRGPVNTEAFF. CDR3 nucleotides: TGTGCCTGGAGTGCCACCCGGGGGCCGGTGAACACTGAAGCTTTCTTT. Full variable domain (missing parts from reference TRBV30 and TRBJ1-1): SQTIHQWPATLVQPVGSPLSLECTVEGTSNPNLYWYRQAAGRGLQLLFYSVGIGQISSEVPQNLSASRPQDRQFILSSKKLLLSDSGFYLCAWSATRGPVNTEAFFGQGTRLTVV.